Below, one TCR beta chain is given with its context. What it binds is unknown. The sample comes from a study of read filtering for tumor transcriptome and immune sequencing. In the study overall: Fewer than 10 patients were R-ISS I, around 15 were R-ISS II, about seven were R-ISS III. TCR-mapped reads were about 3.5 to 10.27 million with IR-seq versus roughly 75 to 1,400 with RNA-seq. Study findings and constraints: Correlation between methods rose after single-read clonotypes were removed.

From roughly 390 ng of RNA, a library with molecular barcoded alpha/delta and beta/gamma adaptors was made. MiXCR was run by TCRdb on the reads, yielding one entry per CDR3 protein. Here the sample spans tens of thousands of distinct CDR3 sequences, 20% to 25% being singletons. There are 15 residues in the CDR3. The germline CDR1 and CDR2 sequences are MGHRA and YSYEKL. V gave up 4 bases and J gave up 5 bases; unmatched junction bases: 10. The sequence derives from a donor aged 40 or over with multiple myeloma. What was sequenced was a population of CD138-negative cells sorted from bone marrow. The rearrangement joins TRBV4-1 to TRBJ1-1; TRBD1 matches 7 bases. DNA for the CDR3: TGCGCCAGCAGCCCAACGCTACAGGGGTCTACTGAAGCTTTCTTT. Amino acids: CASSPTLQGSTEAFF.